Shown below are 27 T cell receptor beta chains from a single sample sequenced in a study of technical replicates of blood from several donors. TCRdb's copy holds only in-frame clones and misses some; the assay was immunoSEQ multiplex PCR. Of about 59,000 clones detected, 85% to 95% appear once; the ten largest clones hold 4.2%. What was sequenced was PBMCs. These TCRs come from a human donor in good health. Some clones in this sample may be carry-over from other donors' samples.

The V and J genes are TRBV5-4 and TRBJ2-5; tentatively, D is TRBD1 (5 bases). The CDR3 contains 15 residues. Trimming stripped 4 bases from V and 6 bases from J, with 19 bases between. From germline, CDR1 is SGHNT and CDR2 YYREEE (reference sequence). The CDR3 here is CASSHMSVVGQTQYF. CDR3 nucleotide sequence: TGTGCCAGCAGCCATATGTCAGTCGTGGGGCAGACCCAGTACTTC. Using reference TRBV5-4 and TRBJ2-5 for the parts outside the CDR3, the full variable domain is ETGVTQSPTHLIKTRGQQVTLRCSSQSGHNTVSWYQQALGQGPQFIFQYYREEENGRGNFPPRFSGLQFPNYSSELNVNALELDDSALYLCASSHMSVVGQTQYFGPGTRLLVL.

Here the CDR3 reads CASSSSGRARDTQYF. In DNA form, the CDR3 reads TGTGCCAGCAGTTCTAGCGGGAGGGCCAGAGATACGCAGTATTTT. This sequence joins TRBV27 and TRBJ2-3, with TRBD2 matching over 12 bases. Germline V gene sequence: CDR1 MNHEY, CDR2 SMNVEV (reference sequence). V was clipped by 4 bases and J by 5 bases; unmatched bases: 4. This CDR3 has 15 residues.

This sequence joins TRBV13 and TRBJ2-1; the match to TRBD1 covers 9 bases. Germline V gene sequence: CDR1 PRHDT, CDR2 FYEKMQ (reference sequence). Losses at the gene ends were 6 bases for V and 7 bases for J; bases not matched to a gene: 10. The CDR3 is made up of 15 amino acids. This CDR3 is CASSPGQGMGNEQFF. CDR3 nucleotide sequence: TGTGCCAGCAGTCCGGGACAGGGAATGGGGAATGAGCAGTTCTTC.

This chain links TRBV29-1 with TRBJ2-1; TRBD2 matches at 13 bases. The J segment lost 9 bases and the V segment lost 6 bases, leaving 11 bases of the junction unmatched. Germline CDR1 and CDR2: SQVTM and ANQGSEA. The CDR3 consists of 15 residues. CDR3 sequence (DNA): TGCAGCGTCGGGACTAGCGGGGTTCTATCTGGTGAGCAGTTCTTC. Translation gives CSVGTSGVLSGEQFF.

The chain has TRBV2 and TRBJ1-1; no clear D gene. V was pared by 6 bases and J by 0 bases, with 11 bases between. Germline CDR1 and CDR2: SNHLY and FYNNEI. The CDR3 is made up of 14 amino acids. The CDR3 region is CASRPGLVNTEAFF. The CDR3 DNA is TGTGCCAGCAGACCCGGACTGGTGAACACTGAAGCTTTCTTT.

The rearrangement uses TRBV11-2 and TRBJ2-3; 8 positions agree with TRBD2. This CDR3 region has 16 residues. V was pared by 2 bases and J by 1 base, with 5 bases of the junction left unmatched. CDR1 is SGHAT and CDR2 is FQNNGV in the germline V gene. The CDR3 sequence: CASSLFIAGRTDTQYF. The DNA of the CDR3 is TGTGCCAGCAGCTTATTTATAGCGGGGCGCACAGATACGCAGTATTTT.

This clone has only one observation. The CDR3 DNA is TGTGCCAGCTCCCGGACTACTAGCACAGATACGCAGTATTTT. Its translation: CASSRTTSTDTQYF. V is TRBV2 and J is TRBJ2-3; D might be TRBD2 (6 bases). From germline, CDR1 is SNHLY and CDR2 FYNNEI. Trimming left V 8 bases short and J 0 bases short, with 12 bases between. The CDR3 runs 14 residues.

V is TRBV7-2 and J is TRBJ2-1; TRBD2 might be the D (5 bases). The CDR3 runs to 17 residues. Germline CDR1 is SGHTA and CDR2 is FQGNSA. V shed 1 base and J shed 0 bases, with 13 bases lying between them. CDR3 region: CASSLGAGGGSYNEQFF. DNA of the CDR3: TGTGCCAGCAGCTTAGGGGCGGGCGGAGGCTCCTACAATGAGCAGTTCTTC.

The chain couples TRBV18 to TRBJ1-2; D call uncertain. The germline gives CDR1 KGHSH, CDR2 LQKENI. The CDR3 is 12 amino acids. Trimming removed 2 bases from V and 8 bases from J, with 9 bases in between. The CDR3 DNA follows: TGTGCCAGCTCACCAGTTTCGCAGGGCTACACCTTC. It specifies CASSPVSQGYTF.

The genes are TRBV7-6 and TRBJ2-5, with D perhaps TRBD2 (7 bases). V lost 4 bases to trimming and J lost 7 bases, with 28 bases between them. The CDR3 has 18 residues. The germline CDR1 and CDR2 sequences are SGHVS and FNYEAQ. This chain's CDR3 is CASSSLVLGQQGGVTQYF. The CDR3 DNA sequence: TGTGCCAGCAGCTCTTTAGTCCTCGGACAACAGGGAGGGGTGACCCAGTACTTC.

The rearrangement links TRBV19 to TRBJ2-2, with D uncertain. Trimming took 3 bases from V and 9 from J, leaving 5 bases between them. This CDR3 is built from 11 residues. Germline CDR1 reads LNHDA; CDR2 reads SQIVND (reference sequence). The CDR3 DNA reads TGTGCCAGTAGTATGGCTTGGGAGCTGTTTTTT. This gives the protein CASSMAWELFF.

As regards this clone: Distinct nucleotide sequences in the sample also encode this CDR3. The chain links TRBV7-9 to TRBJ1-5, with 8 nucleotides matching TRBD1. The CDR3 has 14 amino acids. Germline V gene lookup returns CDR1 SEHNR and CDR2 FQNEAQ (reference sequence). J was trimmed by 5 bases and V by 2 bases; bases with no gene match: 2. The CDR3 DNA reads TGTGCCAGCAGCTTATCAGGGGGCGATCAGCCCCAGCATTTT. Residues: CASSLSGGDQPQHF. Based on the CDR3 plus reference TRBV7-9 and TRBJ1-5, the full variable domain is DTGVSQNPRHKITKRGQNVTFRCDPISEHNRLYWYRQTLGQGPEFLTYFQNEAQLEKSRLLSDRFSAERPKGSFSTLEIQRTEQGDSAMYLCASSLSGGDQPQHFGDGTRLSIL.

About this clone: One end of the junction fails to match germline, which may point to a read error. The chain combines TRBV18 with TRBJ2-1; tentative D call: TRBD2 (7 bases). This CDR3 spans 15 amino acids. In germline, CDR1 is KGHSH, CDR2 LQKENI. CDR3 loop: CASSPRERGGGEQFF. In DNA, the CDR3 is TGTGCCAGCTCGCCACGGGAGAGGGGGGGTGGTGAGCAGTTCTTC.

The chain employs TRBV4-1 and TRBJ2-7; TRBD1 agrees at 10 bases. Germline CDR1 is MGHRA and CDR2 is YSYEKL. The CDR3 totals 14 residues. V was clipped by 5 bases and J by 5 bases; unmatched bases: 6. CDR3 in amino acids: CASSNRDRGHEQYF. CDR3 sequence (DNA): TGCGCCAGCAGCAACCGGGACAGGGGCCACGAGCAGTACTTC.

The chain is built from TRBV9 and TRBJ2-7, with 9 bases identical to TRBD2. Germline assignment: CDR1 SGDLS and CDR2 YYNGEE. The CDR3 runs 15 residues. Trimming at V came to 3 bases and at J to 7 bases, leaving 11 bases not matched to a gene. The CDR3: CASSGNSGSVWEQYF. CDR3 DNA: TGTGCCAGCAGCGGAAATAGCGGGAGTGTATGGGAGCAGTACTTC.

This chain joins TRBV7-2 and TRBJ1-2; D not resolved. V was cut by 1 base and J by 8 bases, with 11 bases left in between. Germline V gene sequence: CDR1 SGHTA, CDR2 FQGNSA. The CDR3 loop spans 13 amino acids. The chain's CDR3 is CASSLGGLGGYTF. In nucleotides, the CDR3 is TGTGCCAGCAGCTTAGGAGGGCTGGGGGGCTACACCTTC.

This chain links TRBV19 with TRBJ1-2, with 10 bases fitting TRBD1. The CDR3 sequence is 13 residues long. Germline V lookup: CDR1 LNHDA, CDR2 SQIVND (reference sequence). Trimming at V came to 5 bases and at J to 10 bases, leaving 7 bases not matched to a gene. In DNA, the CDR3 is TGTGCCAGTAGTTTGACAGGGGGCGCGGTCTACACCTTC. Amino acid sequence: CASSLTGGAVYTF.

There are a few counts of this clone. This chain links TRBV6-5 with TRBJ2-3, with D maybe TRBD2 (6 bases). This CDR3 region has 15 residues. The germline V gene has CDR1 MNHEY and CDR2 SVGAGI. Trimming removed 6 bases from V and 0 bases from J, with 13 bases in between. The CDR3, as DNA: TGTGCCAGCAGCCTGGCAGGGACTAGCACAGATACGCAGTATTTT. It specifies CASSLAGTSTDTQYF.

The chain combines TRBV10-3 with TRBJ1-6; 9 bases align to TRBD1. V lost 8 bases and J lost 5; bases outside the gene matches: 1. The CDR3 spans 13 residues. The germline gives CDR1 ENHRY, CDR2 SYGVKD. Written as DNA, the CDR3 is TGTGCCATCCGGGACAGGGATAATTCACCCCTCCACTTT. This translates into CAIRDRDNSPLHF.

The chain carries TRBV4-2 and TRBJ2-3, with TRBD1 matching over 8 bases. The CDR3 consists of 16 residues. The V gene end was trimmed by 1 base and the J gene end by 1 base; junction bases not matched to a gene: 4. Germline CDR1 LGHNA, CDR2 YNFKEQ. The CDR3 DNA sequence: TGTGCCAGCAGCCAAGTCTCAGGGGGCGGCACAGATACGCAGTATTTT. Its translation: CASSQVSGGGTDTQYF.

This sequence joins TRBV19 and TRBJ1-2; D is unclear. Germline CDR1 LNHDA, CDR2 SQIVND (reference sequence). CDR3 length equals 13 residues. V lost 9 bases and J lost 2, with 13 bases in between. The CDR3 is CASRLDGNYGYTF. The CDR3 DNA reads TGTGCCAGCCGACTCGACGGGAACTATGGCTACACCTTC.

The V and J genes are TRBV2 and TRBJ2-7; 9 bases fit TRBD1. J was trimmed by 4 bases and V by 5 bases; bases with no gene match: 9. CDR3 length: 15 residues. Germline CDR1 reads SNHLY; CDR2 reads FYNNEI. CDR3 loop: CASSSQTGGVYEQYF. In DNA, the CDR3 is TGTGCCAGCAGTTCCCAGACAGGGGGGGTGTACGAGCAGTACTTC.

The V and J genes are TRBV23-1 and TRBJ1-5, with TRBD1 identical over 9 bases. TRBV23-1 counts as an open reading frame of uncertain function. Trimming took 3 bases from V and 3 from J; bases not matched to a gene: 12. The CDR3 is 18 amino acids. The chain's CDR3 is CASSHPVPGQGSNQPQHF. CDR3 nucleotides: TGCGCCAGCAGTCACCCGGTCCCGGGACAGGGCTCCAATCAGCCCCAGCATTTT.

This clone showed up just a few times. Written as DNA, the CDR3 is TGTGCCATCAGTGAGGGGGAGCCGACTGAAGCTTTCTTT. Its translation: CAISEGEPTEAFF. This chain links TRBV10-3 with TRBJ1-1, with D hard to call. The length of the CDR3 is 13 residues. Trimming shortened V by 2 bases and J by 5 bases, and 9 bases separated the two germline ends. Germline CDR1 reads ENHRY; CDR2 reads SYGVKD.

The chain uses TRBV4-1 and TRBJ2-1; D is possibly TRBD2 (6 bases). CDR3 length equals 16 residues. The V end lost 4 bases, the J end lost 9 bases, and 22 bases lay between the germline ends. The germline V gene has CDR1 MGHRA and CDR2 YSYEKL. This CDR3 reads CASSRMLARGMGEQFF. CDR3 DNA: TGCGCCAGCAGCCGGATGCTAGCGAGGGGTATGGGTGAGCAGTTCTTC.

The chain combines TRBV7-8 with TRBJ2-6; 10 bases align to TRBD1. Unmatched junction bases numbered 5, after V lost 5 bases and J lost 4 bases. This CDR3 is 16 amino acids long. Germline-derived CDR1 and CDR2 are SGHVS and FQNEAQ. CDR3 DNA: TGTGCCAGCAGCCCAGACAGGGGGCGGGGGGCCAACGTCCTGACTTTC. This translates into CASSPDRGRGANVLTF.

The rearrangement joins TRBV2 to TRBJ2-5; 8 nucleotides agree with TRBD2. CDR1 SNHLY and CDR2 FYNNEI come from the germline V gene. The CDR3 has 12 amino acids. V was clipped by 7 bases and J by 5 bases; unmatched bases: 3. In DNA form, the CDR3 reads TGTGCCAGCACGGGAGGGATGGAGACCCAGTACTTC. It translates to CASTGGMETQYF.